This record looks at one T cell receptor (beta chain) sequence and its context. Regarding donors, all were healthy bone marrow donors. PCR was performed using 60 Vbeta and 13 Jbeta primers. Per the original methods: In a later analysis, the count reached about 75 million unique TCR beta chains, with about 9.9 million shared. TCRdb's copy holds only in-frame clones and misses some; the assay was immunoSEQ multiplex PCR. V and J calls and clone size are given by that table; D and trimming were obtained from the DNA. Altogether roughly 180,000 clones are present, 65% to 85% being singletons, with the ten largest covering 4.5%. The CDR3 is 15 residues long. With 3 bases clipped from V and 4 bases from J, the junction kept 6 bases outside the gene matches. Germline V gene sequence: CDR1 MGHRA, CDR2 YSYEKL. The data belong to a study of cytomegalovirus exposure and HLA in healthy donors.

The sequencing sample was made of PBMCs. The genes are TRBV4-1 and TRBJ2-7, with TRBD1 matching over 10 bases. The receptor was derived from a woman aged 45-60 years in good health and CMV-seropositive. The DNA for the CDR3 is TGCGCCAGCAGCCATGGGGGGACAGGGGTTTACGAGCAGTACTTC. This codes for CASSHGGTGVYEQYF.